Below are 25 T cell receptor beta chains sequenced from a single sample in a study of blood T cells in healthy people across ages. A second PCR of 7 to 11 cycles used a sample-barcoded 5' primer and a J-beta primer mix. MiXCR, run by TCRdb on the 5' RACE reads, gives a single entry per CDR3 protein. The sample shows approximately 850,000 distinct CDR3 sequences, 58% of them seen only once. Sequencing was done on a sample of blood. These receptors were taken from a young man in good health.

The J gene is TRBJ2-5, the V gene TRBV10-3, with D perhaps matching TRBD1 or TRBD2 (5 bases each). The CDR3 totals 14 residues. CDR1 is ENHRY and CDR2 is SYGVKD in the germline V gene. V lost 4 bases and J 5 bases, leaving 14 bases between the germline ends. The CDR3, as DNA: TGTGCCATCAGTGGAACCCGGGACGGGGAGACCCAGTACTTC. The encoded protein is CAISGTRDGETQYF.

The CDR3 nucleotides are TGTGCCACCACTAGCGGACTAAACACCGGGGAGCTGTTTTTT. This gives the protein CATTSGLNTGELFF. The V call is TRBV12-3 or TRBV12-4, the J call TRBJ2-2, with 8 positions matching TRBD2. The CDR3 has 14 residues. V gave up 10 bases and J gave up 2 bases; unmatched junction bases: 6.

The chain uses TRBV20-1 and TRBJ2-1; D might be TRBD2 (6 bases). V was pared by 4 bases and J by 10 bases, with 11 bases between. CDR3 length: 11 residues. CDR1 DFQATT and CDR2 SNEGSKA come from the germline V gene (reference sequence). CDR3 in amino acids: CSATRLGEQFF. DNA of the CDR3: TGCAGTGCTACCCGACTAGGCGAGCAGTTCTTC.

The chain employs TRBV9 and TRBJ2-1; D uncertain. V lost 5 bases, J lost 5 bases, and 11 bases lay in between. The CDR3 length is 13 residues. The germline gives CDR1 SGDLS, CDR2 YYNGEE. Here the CDR3 reads CASSDSLNNEQFF. CDR3 nucleotides: TGTGCCAGCAGTGACTCGCTAAACAATGAGCAGTTCTTC.

The sample holds a few counts of this clonotype. The chain is built from TRBV9 and TRBJ2-1; 8 positions match TRBD2. The V gene end was trimmed by 0 bases and the J gene end by 6 bases; junction bases not matched to a gene: 5. Germline loops: CDR1 SGDLS, CDR2 YYNGEE. This CDR3 comprises 15 residues. CDR3 sequence: CASSVEASGFNEQFF. As DNA, the CDR3 is TGTGCCAGCAGCGTAGAGGCTAGCGGGTTCAATGAGCAGTTCTTC.

This sequence joins TRBV20-1 and TRBJ2-3, with D maybe TRBD2 (7 bases). V was pared by 0 bases and J by 4 bases, with 20 bases between. Germline V gene data show CDR1 as DFQATT and CDR2 as SNEGSKA (reference sequence). This CDR3 region has 17 residues. The CDR3 here is CSARDPQAGALADTQYF. In DNA form, the CDR3 reads TGCAGTGCTAGAGATCCCCAGGCGGGGGCCCTTGCAGATACGCAGTATTTT.

The chain links TRBV20-1 to TRBJ2-4, with D possibly matching TRBD2 (5 bases). Germline CDR1 reads DFQATT; CDR2 reads SNEGSKA (reference sequence). Trimming left V 6 bases short and J 7 bases short, with 16 bases between. The CDR3 is 13 residues long. The CDR3 nucleotides are TGCAGTGCCTACGAACCGGGATCCAACATTCAGTACTTC. It is translated as CSAYEPGSNIQYF.

V gene TRBV6-6 combines with J gene TRBJ2-3, with D perhaps matching TRBD2 (6 bases). Germline assignment: CDR1 MNHNY and CDR2 SVGAGI (reference sequence). The CDR3 covers 16 residues. V lost 4 bases and J lost 0, with 14 bases in between. For the CDR3, the DNA is TGTGCCAGCAGTTCTATGGAAGCGGGTAGCACAGATACGCAGTATTTT. It yields the protein CASSSMEAGSTDTQYF.

The CDR3 DNA sequence: TGTGCCAGCAGTTACGGGACGGACGAAAAACTGTTTTTT. Translating it yields CASSYGTDEKLFF. The chain carries TRBV6-5 and TRBJ1-4, with D possibly matching TRBD1 (5 bases). This CDR3 is 13 amino acids long. Trimming took off 2 bases at V and 8 bases at J, with 9 bases between the two ends. Per the germline V gene, CDR1 is MNHEY and CDR2 is SVGAGI.

CDR3 bases: TGTGCCAGCGCGGACAGTTCTGTCTCTGGGGCCAACGTCCTGACTTTC. This encodes CASADSSVSGANVLTF. The rearrangement joins TRBV28 to TRBJ2-6; D may be TRBD1 (6 bases). The V end was cut by 8 bases, the J end by 0 bases, with 14 bases between. Germline loops: CDR1 MDHEN, CDR2 SYDVKM. CDR3 length equals 16 residues. The variable domain in full, completed from reference TRBV28 and TRBJ2-6, reads DVKVTQSSRYLVKRTGEKVFLECVQDMDHENMFWYRQDPGLGLRLIYFSYDVKMKEKGDIPEGYSVSREKKERFSLILESASTNQTSMYLCASADSSVSGANVLTFGAGSRLTVL.

This chain connects TRBV20-1 to TRBJ2-5; a possible D gene is TRBD1 (5 bases). The CDR3 has 14 residues. The germline gives CDR1 DFQATT, CDR2 SNEGSKA (reference sequence). The ends were cut back, 1 base at V and 2 bases at J, with 11 bases in the middle. CDR3 bases: TGCAGTGCTAGAGGTCGACAGATTCAAGAGACCCAGTACTTC. Translation: CSARGRQIQETQYF.

This CDR3 reads CASRGVFDSPLHF. CDR3 in DNA: TGTGCCAGCCGTGGGGTATTTGATTCACCCCTCCACTTT. The chain employs TRBV27 and TRBJ1-6; D gene unclear. CDR1 and CDR2 from the germline V gene are MNHEY and SMNVEV (reference sequence). CDR3 length: 13 amino acids. V was pared by 8 bases and J by 8 bases, with 13 bases between.

The V and J genes are TRBV21-1 and TRBJ2-3; the table's D call of TRBD2 was not tested on the DNA. TRBV21-1 is listed as a pseudogene. There are 16 residues in the CDR3. CDR3 sequence reads: CASTYFSGASTDTQYF. Written as DNA, the CDR3 is TGTGCCAGCACCTACTTTAGCGGAGCTAGCACAGATACGCAGTATTTT.

The V gene is TRBV29-1, the J gene TRBJ2-1; 14 bases map to TRBD2. Germline CDR1 reads SQVTM; CDR2 reads ANQGSEA. V trimming: 6 bases; J trimming: 8 bases; junction bases outside the gene matches: 9. CDR3 length equals 15 residues. For the CDR3, the DNA is TGCAGCGTGGGGACCGGGACTAGCGGGAGCTATGAGCAGTTCTTC. Protein sequence: CSVGTGTSGSYEQFF.

The V and J genes are TRBV11-2 and TRBJ2-5; TRBD2 aligns across 8 bases. The trim removed 1 base at V and 4 bases at J, leaving 11 bases unmatched. Germline CDR1 reads SGHAT; CDR2 reads FQNNGV. The CDR3 is 17 amino acids. CDR3 protein: CASSLGRGTRSRETQYF. The CDR3 DNA reads as TGTGCCAGCAGCTTAGGACGCGGGACTAGGAGTCGAGAGACCCAGTACTTC.

This clonotype was observed a few times. V usage is TRBV3-1 and J usage is TRBJ2-5; the D is unclear. Between the trimmed V and J ends, which lost 2 bases and 1 base, there was a span of 8 bases. The germline V gene has CDR1 LGHDT and CDR2 YNNKEL (reference sequence). CDR3 size: 14 residues. CDR3 bases: TGTGCCAGCAGCCAATCGAACTCCCAAGAGACCCAGTACTTC. Protein: CASSQSNSQETQYF.

The rearrangement joins TRBV7-2 to TRBJ1-4; D may be TRBD1 (6 bases). Deletions cut 2 bases from V and 7 bases from J, with 17 bases between. The CDR3 is 16 amino acids. Germline V gene sequence: CDR1 SGHTA, CDR2 FQGNSA. The CDR3 region is CASSLNPPDRSEKLFF. CDR3 nucleotide sequence: TGTGCCAGCAGCTTAAACCCCCCGGACAGAAGTGAAAAACTGTTTTTT. Full variable domain (outside the CDR3, taken from reference TRBV7-2 and TRBJ1-4): GAGVSQSPSNKVTEKGKDVELRCDPISGHTALYWYRQSLGQGLEFLIYFQGNSAPDKSGLPSDRFSAERTGGSVSTLTIQRTQQEDSAVYLCASSLNPPDRSEKLFFGSGTQLSVL.

The V call is TRBV5-1, the J call TRBJ1-2; perhaps TRBD1 as D (6 bases). The V end lost 0 bases, the J end lost 3 bases, and 9 bases lay between the germline ends. Germline V gene sequence: CDR1 SGHRS, CDR2 YFSETQ. This CDR3 contains 14 residues. The CDR3 coding sequence is TGCGCCAGCAGCTTGGCAGGGGATCACTATGGCTACACCTTC. As protein: CASSLAGDHYGYTF.

V is TRBV5-1 and J is TRBJ1-6; the D is unclear. The CDR3 contains 15 residues. Deletions cut 0 bases from V and 7 bases from J, with 11 bases between. In germline, CDR1 is SGHRS, CDR2 YFSETQ. In DNA, the CDR3 is TGCGCCAGCAGCTTGGACGGGTCCAAAAATTCACCCCTCCACTTT. It codes for CASSLDGSKNSPLHF.

This chain connects TRBV2 to TRBJ2-3; D ambiguous. V lost 4 bases and J 2 bases, leaving 13 bases between the germline ends. In germline, CDR1 is SNHLY, CDR2 FYNNEI. The CDR3 has 15 amino acids. In DNA form, the CDR3 reads TGTGCCAGCAGTGCCCTCCGGAGCGACACAGATACGCAGTATTTT. Translated, it gives CASSALRSDTDTQYF.

This clonotype has just one count. The gene calls are TRBV6-5 and TRBJ2-7, with D hard to call. The J call may be wrong; the DNA end is better matched by TRBJ2-5. In germline, CDR1 is MNHEY, CDR2 SVGAGI. This CDR3 contains 13 residues. CDR3 nucleotides: TGTGCCAGCAGTTACCCGGACGGTGAGACCCAGTACTTC. This codes for CASSYPDGETQYF.

Note on this clonotype: At one boundary the junction diverges from the germline segment, which might be a read error. The chain uses TRBV29-1 and TRBJ2-1, with no clear D. Germline-derived CDR1 and CDR2 are SQVTM and ANQGSEA. The CDR3 sequence is 12 residues long. In nucleotides, the CDR3 is TGCAGCATTGAACCTGAGAACAGTGAGCAGTTCTTC. Translated: CSIEPENSEQFF.

Details on this clonotype: One end of the junction does not line up with germline, which may come from a read error. V is TRBV9 and J is TRBJ2-1; maybe TRBD2 (6 bases). The CDR3 covers 14 residues. The germline V gene encodes CDR1 SGDLS and CDR2 YYNGEE. CDR3 residues: CTSSAGGDYNEQFF. CDR3 sequence (DNA): TGTACCAGCAGCGCTGGCGGGGATTACAATGAGCAGTTCTTC. The whole variable domain, remainder taken from reference TRBV9 and TRBJ2-1, is DSGVTQTPKHLITATGQRVTLRCSPRSGDLSVYWYQQSLDQGLQFLIQYYNGEERAKGNILERFSAQQFPDLHSELNLSSLELGDSALYFCTSSAGGDYNEQFFGPGTRLTVL.

As for this clonotype: The junction and the germline gene differ at one end; a read error may be behind it. The genes are TRBV15 and TRBJ2-7; 7 bases agree with TRBD2. Germline V gene lookup returns CDR1 LNHNV and CDR2 YYDKDF (reference sequence). The CDR3 runs to 18 residues. In DNA, the CDR3 is TGTGCCACCAGCAGAGATCGACTAACCGGGACTATCTCCTACGAGCGGTACTTC. Amino acids: CATSRDRLTGTISYERYF.

Only a few counts were recorded for this clonotype. This sequence joins TRBV28 and TRBJ2-5, with TRBD1 identical over 8 bases. Trimming at V came to 8 bases and at J to 4 bases, leaving 9 bases not matched to a gene. This CDR3 region has 14 residues. CDR1 and CDR2 (germline): MDHEN, SYDVKM. The CDR3 here is CASESQGAGETQYF. The CDR3 DNA follows: TGTGCCAGCGAAAGTCAGGGGGCGGGAGAGACCCAGTACTTC.